This T cell receptor beta chain is from a study of blood T cell repertoires in COVID-19 (TCRdb year 2020). A note on the overall study: Collaborator samples came from the United States, Italy and Spain and covered acute and convalescent phases of COVID-19. The material from the prospective study consisted of cDNA or gDNA derived from T cells, B-cell-depleted T cells, or PBMCs. Deeply sampled blood TCRbeta repertoires from subjects exposed to, actively infected with, or recovered from COVID-19 were included in the dataset. A freely available public database, intended as a resource for researchers studying the immune response to SARS-CoV-2, is where the repertoires were released. Samples came from the ongoing ImmuneRACE study (first 160 participants) plus 1,254 subjects from 6 global collaborators. Sample metadata almost always included a de-identified subject ID, COVID-19 status, age in years and sex. Where HLA class I and class II types were available, the types were taken from metadata supplied by the sample provider, not from assay-based typing.

What the research found in general, with its limitations: The quantity of clinical and demographic metadata differed by source and by participant and was supplied without curation.

One collaborating source in Seattle enrolled patients while the patients were actively infected and followed the patients over time throughout the course of disease. Collaborating institutions collected whole blood in K2EDTA tubes following their own protocols. For TCRbeta analysis, collaborator samples were shipped as frozen whole blood, as isolated PBMCs, or as DNA extracted from either sample type. On this clone itself: Its target antigen remains unknown. There are no base qualities to consult, and no much larger clone falls within one base.

The immunoSEQ Assay, a bias-controlled multiplex PCR, was used to amplify TCRbeta CDR3 regions from genomic DNA. On the authors' methods: Within the assay, amplification of reference gene primers was used to estimate how many nucleated cells each sample contained. Sequence reads were collapsed and filtered to measure the absolute abundance of every unique TCRbeta CDR3 rearrangement. For each sample, productive Simpson clonality was calculated by taking the square root of Simpson's diversity index across productive rearrangements. TCRdb's version of the immuneACCESS table is confined to in-frame rearrangements and falls short of the full clone set. An unresolved V gene accounts for under half of the shortfall where checked; the remainder is of unknown origin. That table is the source of V, J and clone size, and D and trimming were worked out from the DNA. This sample is represented by over 400,000 clones; roughly 89% of them were singletons. Roughly 8.3% of the sample rests with the top ten.

The CDR3 has 14 amino acids, counting the end cysteine and phenylalanine. Solely the CDR3 DNA is kept, with 42 bases framed from the first base. Trimming costs V 6 bases and J 0 bases, and their ends lie 12 bases apart. CDR1 and CDR2, looked up from the germline V gene, are SNHLY and FYNNEI. The chain links TRBV2 with TRBJ2-7; TRBD2 could be the D gene, as 6 bases match. Sequencing input: peripheral blood. This TCR derives from a woman aged 45 to 65 with COVID-19, enrolled during active disease. The CDR3 is CASRRDGGSYEQYF. Read as DNA, the sequence is TGTGCCAGCAGGCGGGACGGCGGCTCCTACGAGCAGTACTTC. This CDR3, with the reference TRBV2 and TRBJ2-7 proteins standing in past its ends, gives the full variable domain EPEVTQTPSHQVTQMGQEVILRCVPISNHLYFYWYRQILGQKVEFLVSFYNNEISEKSEIFDDQFSVERPDGSNFTLKIRSTKLEDSAMYFCASRRDGGSYEQYFGPGTRLTVT.